This T cell receptor (beta chain) was retrieved from a study of molecular identifiers for immune sequencing clone quantification (dated by TCRdb to 2016 to 2018). Some background on the complete study: For a replicate experiment, RNA from around 20,000 or 99,000 naive CD8 T cells was divided into five aliquots, and four of the five aliquots were sequenced. CD8 T cells were used in a methods study to benchmark molecular-identifier clustering-based TCR repertoire sequencing (MIDCIRS) and TCR RNA copy counting.

Broad study findings and their caveats: Highly expanded clone sizes could be underestimated because identical TCR molecules may share a barcode. Modeling gave about three recovered TCR RNA copies per cell versus around 9.9 by digital PCR, implying approximately 30% capture efficiency. Even against a background of 850,000 to 1,000,000 naive CD8 T cells, spiked-in Jurkat TCR RNA amounting to a single cell's worth was reported to be detectable. The naive libraries included spiked-in Jurkat TCR RNA (about nine copies' worth), and this Jurkat TCR RNA is not part of the donor repertoire. Without barcode sub-clustering, chimeric consensus sequences inflated TCR diversity; chimeras reached as high as 47%. Clones above 20 RNA copies held over 98% of molecules in CMV-specific effector cells but under 1% in naive cells.

This clonotype was recorded a few times. This receptor's antigen is unknown. Per-base quality was not reported, and no clone a single base away is much larger than it. Libraries of naive CD8 T cells were built from around 20,000 to 990,000 sorted cells, with 10%, 30% or 50% of the purified RNA used. Naive CD8 T cells were FACS-sorted as CD8+CD4-CCR7+CD45RA+ on a BD FACSAria II into RLT Plus buffer. To test detection sensitivity, Jurkat RNA equal to 9 to 10 TCR copies was added to samples of roughly 18,000-1,100,000 naive CD8 T cells. Enrichment of CD8 T cells was done with RosetteSep CD8+ T Cell Enrichment Cocktail plus Ficoll-Paque, and ACK red cell lysis came afterward. Libraries came from PCR. Instrument used: NextSeq 500. Bulk TCR libraries were generated as previously described, with the TCR primers listed in Table S5 used. The Qiagen AllPrep DNA/RNA kit was used to purify total RNA. Reads from multiple sequencing runs of the same library were pooled before analysis. As for the original processing: Reads were retained only if an exact TCR constant sequence was present, and the retained reads were trimmed to 150 nt and grouped according to their 12-nt molecular barcodes. Reads within each barcode group were sub-clustered using a 15% Levenshtein threshold, and quality-weighted consensus sequences were constructed for each RNA molecule. Non-functional sequences were excluded, and lower-count sequences lying one edit away from another sequence were also excluded. On the basis of fitting two negative binomial distributions, barcode sub-clusters with fewer than 20% of the maximum read count were discarded. Clones were called with MiXCR by TCRdb after fastp trimmed the public reads at Q25, and only in-frame beta chains were retained. Entries that share a CDR3 protein sequence are merged under the most common genes and DNA. TCRdb, not the authors, supplied the V and J calls. The sample yields some 320,000 distinct CDR3 sequences; over 20% were counted once. Of the sample, 0.74% falls within the top ten clones.

Cut back by 1 base and 5 bases, the V and J ends lie 11 bases apart. The CDR3 holds 14 amino acids from the cysteine to the phenylalanine. Only the CDR3 DNA is retained, 42 bases long and in frame from the first base. Per the germline V gene, SGDLS is the CDR1 and YYNGEE is the CDR2. This TCR derives from a human donor in good health. Some libraries in this study had Jurkat cell RNA spiked in. The sample taken for sequencing was naive CD8+ T cells from blood, with Jurkat cell RNA spiked in. Sample cell subset or site, as interpreted from the label and publication: FACS-sorted CD8+CD4-CCR7+CD45RA+ naive T cells. The chain is made from TRBV9 and TRBJ2-3, with an unclear D gene assignment. The base sequence is TGTGCCAGCAGCGTAAAGGGTGTGAGAGATACGCAGTATTTT. Protein translation: CASSVKGVRDTQYF.